The present T cell receptor beta chain was sequenced within a study of Ad26.COV2.S vaccination and SARS-CoV-2 variants. Notes on the study in general: Marked by substantial breadth, spike-specific CD8+ and CD4+ T cell responses were reportedly seen after vaccination. Placebo recipients trailed vaccine recipients in spike-specific TCR breadth. Possibly, TCR breadth and depth analyses underestimated total T cell responses. For non-spike TCRs, breadth in vaccine recipients resembled that in placebo recipients.

Germline V gene sequence: CDR1 SGHRS, CDR2 YFSETQ. This CDR3 is 14 amino acids long. Deletions cut 0 bases from V and 2 bases from J, with 9 bases between. Produced via immunoSEQ multiplex PCR; TCRdb's table is partial and in-frame only. The profile shows tens of thousands of clones, around 83% of them singletons. This clone was recorded at least ten times. The antigen is unknown. This TCR came from a human donor who had recovered from COVID-19. The sequenced sample was peripheral blood, obtained after recovery from COVID-19. The chain links TRBV5-1 to TRBJ2-7; the D gene is possibly TRBD1 (5 bases). Written as DNA, the CDR3 is TGCGCCAGCAGCTTGGATCCAGGGCCCTACGAGCAGTACTTC. As protein: CASSLDPGPYEQYF.